Listed below are T cell receptor beta chains from one sample, sequenced in a study of cytomegalovirus exposure and HLA in healthy donors. The repertoire was sequenced with immunoSEQ multiplex PCR; TCRdb's copy has only in-frame clones and lacks some. The sample records 200,000 to 250,000 clones, roughly 84% being singletons. Sequenced material: PBMCs. The receptor set was obtained from a woman aged 25 to 39 in good health and CMV-seropositive. CDR3s include the opening cysteine and the closing phenylalanine or tryptophan. The D gene is left open where the match is weak. Clone size, where shown, is once, few, many, or a class for clones that have expanded.

TRBJ1-1	-	TRBV27	-	CASSLALKTEAFF	TGTGCCAGCAGTTTAGCCCTTAAGACTGAAGCTTTCTTT
TRBJ1-5	medium-sized	TRBV6-5	-	CASSRGTSGDQPQHF	TGTGCCAGCAGTCGCGGGACATCGGGAGACCAGCCCCAGCATTTT
TRBJ1-2	few	TRBV6-5	-	CASSYPGQYGYTF	TGTGCCAGCAGTTACCCCGGACAATATGGCTACACCTTC
TRBJ2-2	-	TRBV5-6	-	CASSPIRLGLNTGELFF	TGTGCCAGCAGCCCGATAAGATTAGGCCTGAACACCGGGGAGCTGTTTTTT
TRBJ2-2	-	TRBV29-1	TRBD1	CSVRDSANTGELFF	TGCAGCGTTCGGGACAGCGCGAACACCGGGGAGCTGTTTTTT
TRBJ2-1	-	TRBV10-3	-	CAISGQARDPRSYNEQFF	TGTGCCATCAGTGGGCAAGCGAGGGATCCCCGGTCCTACAATGAGCAGTTCTTC
TRBJ2-7	-	TRBV5-6	-	CASSLDPSYEQYF	TGTGCCAGCAGCTTGGATCCTTCCTACGAGCAGTACTTC
TRBJ1-4	-	TRBV20-1	-	CSALTGEKLFF	TGCAGTGCGTTAACGGGCGAAAAACTGTTTTTT
TRBJ1-2	-	TRBV29-1	TRBD1	CSVEQGALNYGYTF	TGCAGCGTTGAACAGGGGGCCCTTAACTATGGCTACACCTTC
TRBJ1-1	-	TRBV6-6	-	CASSYASQVLTEAFF	TGTGCCAGCAGTTACGCCTCACAGGTCCTCACTGAAGCTTTCTTT
TRBJ2-1	-	TRBV27	TRBD2	CASSLLAGGHNEQFF	TGTGCCAGCAGTTTACTCGCGGGAGGGCACAATGAGCAGTTCTTC
TRBJ2-3	-	TRBV4-3	TRBD2	CASSQARNGRELIDTQYF	TGCGCCAGCAGCCAAGCGCGGAACGGGCGGGAGTTGATAGATACGCAGTATTTT
TRBJ2-1	-	TRBV6-1	-	CASSEEAGASNEQFF	TGTGCCAGCAGTGAAGAGGCGGGGGCCTCCAATGAGCAGTTCTTC
TRBJ1-5	-	TRBV7-2	TRBD1	CASSFGTGVSNQPQHF	TGTGCCAGCAGCTTTGGGACAGGAGTTAGCAATCAGCCCCAGCATTTT
TRBJ2-5	few	TRBV19	TRBD2	CASSPAAGEGETQYF	TGTGCCAGTAGCCCAGCGGCCGGGGAGGGAGAGACCCAGTACTTC
TRBJ2-2	-	TRBV13	-	CASSLVGITGELFF	TGTGCCAGCAGCTTAGTTGGAATCACCGGGGAGCTGTTTTTT
TRBJ1-2	few	TRBV29-1	-	CSVVYHGYTF	TGCAGCGTTGTGTACCATGGCTACACCTTC
TRBJ1-4	-	TRBV30	TRBD1	CAWSPGGTGNEKLFF	TGTGCCTGGAGTCCAGGGGGCACAGGAAATGAAAAACTGTTTTTT
TRBJ2-7	few	TRBV28	TRBD2	CASSSPSREGVVEQYF	TGTGCCAGCAGTTCCCCCTCGCGGGAGGGGGTGGTCGAGCAGTACTTC
TRBJ2-2	once	TRBV7-3	TRBD1	CASSSGQGYTGELFF	TGTGCCAGCAGCTCGGGACAGGGATACACCGGGGAGCTGTTTTTT
TRBJ2-2	-	TRBV6-6	-	CASSYSGHPFPGELFF	TGTGCCAGCAGTTACTCGGGACATCCTTTCCCCGGGGAGCTGTTTTTT
TRBJ1-1	once	TRBV25-1	TRBD1	CASSELRGDRGSGAFF	TGTGCCAGCAGTGAACTCCGGGGGGACAGGGGGTCTGGGGCTTTCTTT
TRBJ2-5	-	TRBV5-1	-	CASSFLQGRPQETQYF	TGCGCCAGCAGCTTTTTACAGGGGAGGCCCCAAGAGACCCAGTACTTC